This TCR beta chain comes out of a study of blood T cell repertoires in COVID-19. Study overall: Sample material is recorded as cDNA or gDNA derived from T cells, B-cell-depleted T cells, or PBMCs.

This clone was recorded a few times. The CDR3 is 11 amino acids. Germline loops: CDR1 DFQATT, CDR2 SNEGSKA (reference sequence). The V end was cut by 3 bases, the J end by 8 bases, with 7 bases between. The assay was immunoSEQ multiplex PCR, and TCRdb's table has in-frame clones only and misses some. The repertoire includes nearly 70,000 clones, about four fifths of them detected once, and almost 10% sits in the top ten. What was sequenced was peripheral blood. The receptor's source is a woman older than 75 with acute or convalescent COVID-19. This chain connects TRBV20-1 to TRBJ1-4; D is unresolved. CDR3 loop: CSARRQEKLFF. The CDR3 coding sequence is TGCAGTGCTAGGCGACAAGAAAAACTGTTTTTT.